This entry concerns a single T cell receptor (beta chain). Its antigen is undetermined. These data belong to a study of cytomegalovirus exposure and HLA in healthy donors. General observations from the study: Most subjects had HLA-A and HLA-B alleles reportedly predicted accurately by TCR beta sequences. Under in vitro conditions, a few CMV-associated chains were confirmed as specific for CMV antigens.

At the time of sampling, donors were nominally healthy, though unrecorded immune exposures were likely. Vbeta (60) and Jbeta (13) primers were used in the PCR. The repertoire was sequenced with immunoSEQ multiplex PCR; TCRdb's copy has only in-frame clones and lacks some. Among over 150,000 clones listed, 80% were seen once. This receptor was taken from a man aged 25-45 years in good health and CMV-seronegative. Specimen: PBMCs.

CDR3 bases: TGTGCCAGCAGTTCGAGGTCCGAAACCTACGAGCAGTACTTC. This codes for CASSSRSETYEQYF. This chain links TRBV27 with TRBJ2-7, with D unclear. This CDR3 is 14 amino acids long. Germline V gives CDR1 MNHEY, CDR2 SMNVEV (reference sequence). V was clipped by 4 bases and J by 2 bases, with 12 bases between them.